This T cell receptor beta chain was identified during a study of cytomegalovirus exposure and HLA in healthy donors. Regarding the study as a whole: Follow-up analysis seemed to connect common viral pathogens with several of the most significant clusters identified. What was likely a sequencing artifact was a cluster of highly shared sequence variants.

It was healthy bone marrow donors who served as donors. The PCR had 60 Vbeta and 13 Jbeta primers. Generated by immunoSEQ multiplex PCR, the TCRdb table keeps only in-frame clones and is missing some. The sample's table shows approximately 210,000 clones. Comment on this clone: Its antigen is undetermined.

Germline V gene data show CDR1 as KGHSH and CDR2 as LQKENI. V dropped 7 bases and J dropped 4; count of bases not matched to a gene: 10. The CDR3 covers 15 residues. The TCR was taken from a woman in her twenties or thirties in good health and CMV-seropositive. The J gene is TRBJ1-3, the V gene TRBV18, with 7 positions matching TRBD1. The sequenced sample consisted of PBMCs. The DNA of the CDR3 is TGTGCCAGCTTCCTTGCGGCAGGGGGAGGAAACACCATATATTTT. It codes for CASFLAAGGGNTIYF.